Listed below are T cell receptor beta chains from one sample, sequenced in a study of esophageal squamous cell carcinoma under preoperative chemotherapy. In TCRdb, the PCR reads were re-called with MiXCR into one record per CDR3 protein. The sample yields about 16,000 distinct CDR3 sequences, 40% to 50% seen once. The material was obtained from a patient given preoperative chemotherapy. These receptors were taken from a human donor with esophageal squamous cell carcinoma. The donor label of this sample is uncertain. The CDR3 runs from the conserved cysteine through the conserved F or W. Fields, in order: J gene, clone size, V gene, D gene, CDR3 DNA, CDR3 protein. D genes are given only for firm matches. Clone size is shown for a subset of rows, as once, few, many or a class of expanded clone.

j_call: TRBJ2-1; clone_size: .; v_call: TRBV11-3; d_call: TRBD2; cdr3_nt: TGTGCCAGCAGCTTTCAGCGGGAGGGCGAGCAGTTCTTC; cdr3_aa: CASSFQREGEQFF
j_call: TRBJ2-5; clone_size: many; v_call: TRBV7-3; d_call: .; cdr3_nt: TGTGCCAGCAGGCTGGACTCAGCGACGGAGACCCAGTACTTC; cdr3_aa: CASRLDSATETQYF
j_call: TRBJ2-5; clone_size: .; v_call: TRBV11-3; d_call: .; cdr3_nt: TGTGCCAGCAGCTCTAAGGGGTTAGAGACCCAGTACTTC; cdr3_aa: CASSSKGLETQYF
j_call: TRBJ2-3; clone_size: .; v_call: TRBV11-2; d_call: TRBD2; cdr3_nt: TGTGCCAGCAGCTTAGACCGGCTAGCGGGGATCTCGGATACGCAGTATTTT; cdr3_aa: CASSLDRLAGISDTQYF
j_call: TRBJ2-1; clone_size: few; v_call: TRBV11-2; d_call: .; cdr3_nt: TGTGCCAGCAGCTTCCGGGACTCTTCCTACAATGAGCAGTTCTTC; cdr3_aa: CASSFRDSSYNEQFF
j_call: TRBJ2-1; clone_size: .; v_call: TRBV7-9; d_call: TRBD2; cdr3_nt: TGTGCCAGCAGCTTACCCGGGACTAGGGGCCATGAGCAGTTCTTC; cdr3_aa: CASSLPGTRGHEQFF
j_call: TRBJ2-1; clone_size: .; v_call: TRBV6-1; d_call: TRBD2; cdr3_nt: TGTGCCAGCAAGGGGGGACTAGGCAAGACACATGACAATGAGCAGTTCTTC; cdr3_aa: CASKGGLGKTHDNEQFF
j_call: TRBJ1-2; clone_size: .; v_call: TRBV7-9; d_call: .; cdr3_nt: TGTGCCAGCAGGGGGTTGGGCAACTATGGCTACACCTTC; cdr3_aa: CASRGLGNYGYTF
j_call: TRBJ2-6; clone_size: .; v_call: TRBV12-3/TRBV12-4; d_call: TRBD1; cdr3_nt: TGTGCCAGCAGTTCCGGGACAGGGGCTGGGGCCAACGTGCAGTCTTTC; cdr3_aa: CASSSGTGAGANVQSF
j_call: TRBJ2-5; clone_size: .; v_call: TRBV7-2; d_call: .; cdr3_nt: TGTGCCAGCAGGGGGGGCGCGGGCCGGGACCAAGAGACCCAGTACTTC; cdr3_aa: CASRGGAGRDQETQYF
j_call: TRBJ2-3; clone_size: few; v_call: TRBV7-9; d_call: TRBD2; cdr3_nt: TGTGCCAGCAGCTCCGAGGGTAGCGGGAGGGCAAATACGCAGTATTTT; cdr3_aa: CASSSEGSGRANTQYF
j_call: TRBJ2-3; clone_size: .; v_call: TRBV7-2; d_call: .; cdr3_nt: TGTGCCAGCAGCAGGCGACACCCCGGATACGTAGATACGCAGTATTTT; cdr3_aa: CASSRRHPGYVDTQYF
j_call: TRBJ2-7; clone_size: many; v_call: TRBV5-4; d_call: TRBD2; cdr3_nt: TGTGCCAGCAGCTTGGCCGCTAGCGGGGGCTACGAGCAGTACTTC; cdr3_aa: CASSLAASGGYEQYF
j_call: TRBJ2-3; clone_size: .; v_call: TRBV7-3; d_call: .; cdr3_nt: TGTGCCAGGGGGCTGGACGACAAAGATACGCAGTATTTC; cdr3_aa: CARGLDDKDTQYF
j_call: TRBJ1-2; clone_size: .; v_call: TRBV12-3/TRBV12-4; d_call: .; cdr3_nt: TGTGCCAGCAGTTTATCGACAGGAGGCTACACCTTC; cdr3_aa: CASSLSTGGYTF
j_call: TRBJ2-5; clone_size: few; v_call: TRBV10-2; d_call: TRBD2; cdr3_nt: TGCGCCAGCAGTGCCGGCGGGAGAGAGACCCAGTACTTC; cdr3_aa: CASSAGGRETQYF